Listed below are T cell receptor beta chains from one sample, sequenced in a study of blood T cells in healthy people across ages. TCRdb redid the calling of the 5' RACE reads with MiXCR, one entry per CDR3 protein. The data hold hundreds of thousands of distinct CDR3 sequences, with around 26% observed a single time. The sequencing input was blood. The receptor source for this set is a woman older than 75 in good health. Both conserved end residues are part of each CDR3. D genes are given only for firm matches. A clone size is listed for some rows: how often the clone was seen (once, few, many), or a class if it is expanded.

>TRBV7-9|TRBJ1-1|.|15|.
CASSVVGGVNTEAFF
TGTGCCAGCAGCGTCGTTGGAGGGGTGAACACTGAAGCTTTCTTT
>TRBV20-1|TRBJ1-2|.|12|.
CSAGITGNGYTF
TGCAGTGCTGGTATAACAGGGAATGGCTACACCTTC
>TRBV12-3/TRBV12-4|TRBJ2-1|.|12|.
CASSYDTYEQFF
TGTGCCAGCAGTTATGATACCTATGAGCAGTTCTTC
>TRBV6-5|TRBJ2-1|many|15|TRBD1
CASRGDRGPYNEQFF
TGTGCCAGCAGGGGGGACAGGGGGCCCTACAATGAGCAGTTCTTC
>TRBV28|TRBJ1-2|many|13|TRBD1
CASTQGGHYGYTF
TGTGCCAGTACTCAGGGGGGACATTATGGCTACACCTTC
>TRBV29-1|TRBJ2-3|.|13|TRBD2
CSAERERTDTQYF
TGCAGTGCCGAGCGGGAGAGGACAGATACGCAGTATTTT
>TRBV7-2|TRBJ2-5|many|13|.
CASSFYRGETQYF
TGTGCCAGCAGCTTCTACAGAGGAGAGACCCAGTACTTC
>TRBV6-5|TRBJ2-2|.|13|.
CASSSPPTGELFF
TGTGCCAGCAGTTCCCCTCCGACCGGGGAGCTGTTTTTT
>TRBV5-1|TRBJ1-4|few|14|.
CASRTGQGGEKLFF
TGCGCCAGCAGAACAGGCCAGGGCGGTGAAAAACTGTTTTTT
>TRBV7-9|TRBJ2-1|few|14|TRBD2
CASSLSIGRGEQFF
TGTGCCAGCAGCTTATCAATCGGGAGGGGCGAGCAGTTCTTC
>TRBV10-3|TRBJ2-3|many|16|TRBD2
CAISETSGGSTDTQYF
TGTGCCATCAGTGAGACTAGCGGGGGTAGCACAGATACGCAGTATTTT
>TRBV7-2|TRBJ2-2|.|15|.
CASSPGPLNTGELFF
TGTGCCAGCAGCCCGGGACCTCTGAACACCGGGGAGCTGTTTTTT
>TRBV7-2|TRBJ1-2|many|16|TRBD1
CASSLTPGTGSYGYTF
TGTGCCAGCAGCTTGACCCCCGGGACAGGGAGCTATGGCTACACCTTC
>TRBV2|TRBJ2-6|many|16|TRBD1
CASRAGGLSGANVLTF
TGTGCCAGCAGAGCAGGGGGCCTCTCTGGGGCCAACGTCCTGACTTTC
>TRBV12-3/TRBV12-4|TRBJ2-7|many|15|.
CASSLEVQITYEQYF
TGTGCCAGCAGTTTAGAGGTCCAGATTACCTACGAGCAGTACTTC
>TRBV6-6|TRBJ1-5|.|15|.
CASSYRQSRNQPQHF
TGTGCCAGCAGTTACAGACAGTCACGTAATCAGCCCCAGCATTTT
>TRBV6-2/TRBV6-3|TRBJ2-1|many|13|TRBD2
CASSYTGRNEQFF
TGTGCCAGCAGTTACACCGGGAGGAATGAGCAGTTCTTC
>TRBV6-6|TRBJ2-1|.|16|.
CASSYSRQAAQETQFF
TGTGCCAGCAGTTACTCAAGGCAGGCAGCCCAAGAGACCCAGTTCTTC
>TRBV12-3/TRBV12-4|TRBJ2-3|.|15|.
CASSLRQGKTDAQYF
TGTGCCAGCAGTTTAAGGCAGGGGAAAACAGATGCGCAGTATTTT
>TRBV11-2|TRBJ2-7|many|14|TRBD2
CASSKTSGVYEQYF
TGTGCCAGCAGCAAGACTAGCGGGGTTTACGAGCAGTACTTC
>TRBV27|TRBJ1-2|few|13|.
CASSSGLLGGYTF
TGTGCCAGCAGTTCGGGCCTTTTGGGAGGCTACACCTTC
>TRBV20-1|TRBJ2-7|.|13|TRBD1
CSARQGGGDEQYF
TGCAGTGCCCGGCAAGGGGGCGGCGACGAGCAGTACTTC
>TRBV12-3/TRBV12-4|TRBJ2-4|many|14|.
CASSLGQGRNIQYF
TGTGCCAGCAGTTTAGGGCAGGGGAGGAACATTCAGTACTTC
>TRBV30|TRBJ2-5|many|12|.
CACRATGETQYF
TGTGCCTGCAGGGCCACGGGGGAGACCCAGTACTTC
>TRBV9|TRBJ2-3|many|14|.
CASSVGELAGTQYF
TGTGCCAGCAGCGTAGGGGAGCTAGCTGGTACGCAGTATTTT
>TRBV6-5|TRBJ1-2|many|16|.
CASSYRSPMADYGYTF
TGTGCCAGCAGTTACCGGTCGCCGATGGCGGACTATGGCTACACCTTC
>TRBV5-1|TRBJ1-1|many|14|TRBD1
CASSWGQGASEAFF
TGCGCCAGCAGCTGGGGACAGGGGGCGTCTGAAGCTTTCTTT
>TRBV7-9|TRBJ1-1|many|14|.
CASRFTAANTEAFF
TGTGCCAGCAGATTTACGGCAGCAAACACTGAAGCTTTCTTT
>TRBV12-3/TRBV12-4|TRBJ2-1|few|16|TRBD2
CACSPQGGGAWNEQFF
TGTGCCTGCAGCCCCCAGGGCGGGGGAGCTTGGAATGAGCAGTTCTTC
>TRBV6-1|TRBJ1-2|.|14|.
CASSEERKRSGYTF
TGTGCCAGCAGTGAGGAGAGGAAGCGGTCTGGCTACACCTTC
>TRBV10-3|TRBJ1-5|.|14|.
CAISESDSNQPRHF
TGTGCCATCAGTGAGTCAGATAGCAATCAGCCCCGGCATTTT
>TRBV12-3/TRBV12-4|TRBJ1-1|few|12|.
CASTRTGTEAFF
TGTGCCAGCACCAGGACGGGCACTGAAGCTTTCTTT
>TRBV29-1|TRBJ2-3|many|15|TRBD1
CSVDETGDGTDTQYF
TGCAGCGTTGACGAAACAGGGGATGGCACAGATACGCAGTATTTT
>TRBV9|TRBJ2-1|many|14|.
CASSLDQGPGEQFF
TGTGCCAGCAGCCTAGATCAGGGGCCAGGTGAGCAGTTCTTC
>TRBV7-2|TRBJ2-7|.|14|.
CASSQSRSRYEQYF
TGTGCCAGCAGCCAAAGTCGCTCCAGATACGAGCAGTACTTC
>TRBV2|TRBJ2-7|.|14|.
CASSERHSGSEQYF
TGTGCCAGCAGTGAAAGACACTCAGGTTCCGAGCAGTACTTC